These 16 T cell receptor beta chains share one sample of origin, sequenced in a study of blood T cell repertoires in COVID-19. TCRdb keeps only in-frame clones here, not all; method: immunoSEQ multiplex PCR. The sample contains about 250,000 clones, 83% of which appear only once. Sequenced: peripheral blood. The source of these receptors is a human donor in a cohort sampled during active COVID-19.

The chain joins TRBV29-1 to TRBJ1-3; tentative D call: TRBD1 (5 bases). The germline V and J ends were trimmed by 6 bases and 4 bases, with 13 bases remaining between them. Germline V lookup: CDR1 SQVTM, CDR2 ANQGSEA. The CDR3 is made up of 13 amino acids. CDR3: CSVDSGSGNTIYF. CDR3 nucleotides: TGCAGCGTAGACTCAGGGTCCGGAAACACCATATATTTT.

The CDR3 DNA follows: TGTGCCAGCAGCCCCGAGCGGGGCCATGGCTACACCTTC. Translated: CASSPERGHGYTF. This rearrangement joins TRBV5-6 to TRBJ1-2; tentatively, D is TRBD1 (5 bases). The CDR3 consists of 13 residues. Deletions cut 4 bases from V and 6 bases from J, with 13 bases between. Germline V gene lookup returns CDR1 SGHDT and CDR2 YYEEEE.

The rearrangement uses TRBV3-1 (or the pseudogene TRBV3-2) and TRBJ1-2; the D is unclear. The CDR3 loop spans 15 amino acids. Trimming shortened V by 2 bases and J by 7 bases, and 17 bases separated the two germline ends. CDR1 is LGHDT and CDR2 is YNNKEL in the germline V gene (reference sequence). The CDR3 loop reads CASSQHHRVTGGYTF. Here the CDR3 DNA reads TGTGCCAGCAGCCAACATCACCGGGTAACCGGTGGCTACACCTTC.

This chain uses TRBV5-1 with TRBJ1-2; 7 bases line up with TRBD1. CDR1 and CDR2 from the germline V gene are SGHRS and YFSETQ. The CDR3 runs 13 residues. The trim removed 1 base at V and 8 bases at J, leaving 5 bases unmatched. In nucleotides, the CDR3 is TGCGCCAGCAGCTTGAATGGGGACAGCGGCTACACCTTC. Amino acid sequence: CASSLNGDSGYTF.

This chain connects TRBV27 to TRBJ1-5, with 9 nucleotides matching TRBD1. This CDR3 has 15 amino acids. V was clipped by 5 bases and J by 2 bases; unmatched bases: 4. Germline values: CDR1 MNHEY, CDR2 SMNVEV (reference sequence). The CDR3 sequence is CASSPWTGGNQPQHF. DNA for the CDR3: TGTGCCAGCAGTCCTTGGACAGGGGGCAATCAGCCCCAGCATTTT.

The chain's CDR3 is CASSFTGTSGRKTQYF. CDR3 bases: TGTGCCAGCAGCTTCACCGGGACTAGCGGGAGAAAGACCCAGTACTTC. The chain carries TRBV25-1 and TRBJ2-5, with TRBD2 matching 14 bases. From germline, CDR1 is MGHDK and CDR2 SYGVNS. This CDR3 is built from 16 residues. V lost 6 bases, J lost 6 bases, and 9 bases stayed unmatched.

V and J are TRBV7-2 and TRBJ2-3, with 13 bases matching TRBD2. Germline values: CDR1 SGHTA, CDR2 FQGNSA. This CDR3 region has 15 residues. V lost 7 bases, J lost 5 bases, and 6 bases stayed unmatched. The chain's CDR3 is CASTTSGRTLDTQYF. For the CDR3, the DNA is TGTGCCAGCACGACTAGCGGGAGGACCCTAGATACGCAGTATTTT. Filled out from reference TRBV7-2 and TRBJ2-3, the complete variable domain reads GAGVSQSPSNKVTEKGKDVELRCDPISGHTALYWYRQSLGQGLEFLIYFQGNSAPDKSGLPSDRFSAERTGGSVSTLTIQRTQQEDSAVYLCASTTSGRTLDTQYFGPGTRLTVL.

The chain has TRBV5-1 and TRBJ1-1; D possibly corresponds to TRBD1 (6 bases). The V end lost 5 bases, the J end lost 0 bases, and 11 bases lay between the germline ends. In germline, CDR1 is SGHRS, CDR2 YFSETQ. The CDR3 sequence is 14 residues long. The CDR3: CASSVDSLNTEAFF. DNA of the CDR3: TGCGCCAGCAGTGTGGACAGTCTGAACACTGAAGCTTTCTTT.

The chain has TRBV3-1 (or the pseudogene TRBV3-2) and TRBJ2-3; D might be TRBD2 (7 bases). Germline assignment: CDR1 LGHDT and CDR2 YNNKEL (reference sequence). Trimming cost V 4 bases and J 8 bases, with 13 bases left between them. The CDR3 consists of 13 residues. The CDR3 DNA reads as TGTGCCAGCAGCCCGACTAGCAGGGGTACGCAGTATTTT. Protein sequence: CASSPTSRGTQYF.

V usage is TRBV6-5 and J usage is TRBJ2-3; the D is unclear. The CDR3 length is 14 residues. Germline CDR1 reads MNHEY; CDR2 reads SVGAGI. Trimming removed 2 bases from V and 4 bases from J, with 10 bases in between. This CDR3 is CASSYSQVPDTQYF. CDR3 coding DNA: TGTGCCAGCAGTTACAGTCAGGTCCCAGATACGCAGTATTTT.

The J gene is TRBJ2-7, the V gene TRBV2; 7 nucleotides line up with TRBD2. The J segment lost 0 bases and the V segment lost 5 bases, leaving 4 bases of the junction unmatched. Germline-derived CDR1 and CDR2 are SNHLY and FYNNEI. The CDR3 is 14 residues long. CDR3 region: CASSREESSYEQYF. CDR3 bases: TGTGCCAGCAGTCGGGAGGAGAGCTCCTACGAGCAGTACTTC.

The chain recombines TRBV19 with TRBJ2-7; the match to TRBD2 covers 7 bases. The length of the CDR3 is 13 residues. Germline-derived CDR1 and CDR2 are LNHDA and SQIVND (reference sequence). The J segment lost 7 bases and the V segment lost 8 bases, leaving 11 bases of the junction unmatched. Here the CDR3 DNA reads TGTGCCAGTTCCCTAGCGGCCCGGAGGGAGCAGTACTTC. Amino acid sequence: CASSLAARREQYF.

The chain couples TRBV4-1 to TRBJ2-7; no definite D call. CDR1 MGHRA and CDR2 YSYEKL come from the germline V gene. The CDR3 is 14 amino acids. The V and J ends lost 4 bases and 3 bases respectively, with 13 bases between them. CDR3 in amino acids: CASSRVISGYEQYF. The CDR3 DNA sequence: TGCGCCAGCAGCCGCGTGATATCGGGCTACGAGCAGTACTTC.

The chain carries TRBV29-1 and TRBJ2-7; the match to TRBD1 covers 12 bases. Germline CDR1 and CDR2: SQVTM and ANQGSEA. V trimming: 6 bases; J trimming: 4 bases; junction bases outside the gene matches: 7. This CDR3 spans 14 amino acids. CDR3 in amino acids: CSVTGQGANYEQYF. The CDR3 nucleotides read TGCAGCGTGACGGGACAGGGGGCTAATTACGAGCAGTACTTC.

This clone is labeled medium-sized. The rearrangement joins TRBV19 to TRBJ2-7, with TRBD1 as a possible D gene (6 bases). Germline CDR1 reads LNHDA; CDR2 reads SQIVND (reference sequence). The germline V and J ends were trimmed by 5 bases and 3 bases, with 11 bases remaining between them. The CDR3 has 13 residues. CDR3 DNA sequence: TGTGCCAGTAGTCCGACGACAGGCTACGAGCAGTACTTC. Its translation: CASSPTTGYEQYF.

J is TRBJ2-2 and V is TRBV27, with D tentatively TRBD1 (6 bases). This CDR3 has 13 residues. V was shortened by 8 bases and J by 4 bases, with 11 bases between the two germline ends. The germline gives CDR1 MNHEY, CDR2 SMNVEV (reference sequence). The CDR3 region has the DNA TGTGCCAGCGGACAGATCTTCACCGGGGAGCTGTTTTTT. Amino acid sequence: CASGQIFTGELFF.